This TCR beta chain was captured by sequencing in a study of T cells after yellow fever vaccination. In making TCR cDNA, 5'RACE template switching added a universal primer site and UMIs to it. One entry per CDR3 protein, called by TCRdb with MiXCR from the 5' RACE reads. The sample has some 200,000 distinct CDR3 sequences, approximately 3% seen once. The CDR3 loop spans 15 amino acids. Germline CDR1 and CDR2: SGHRS and YFSETQ. V shed 4 bases, J shed 1 base, and the junction held 3 bases outside the gene matches. This clonotype was seen ten or more times. Its target is not known. Findings and caveats of the study: Bulk-population clonotypes that are abundant could appear as contaminants in FACS-sorted repertoires.

The chain uses TRBV5-1 and TRBJ2-1; 9 bases fit TRBD1. The sequence was obtained from a man in his late teens or twenties who received the YFV17D yellow fever vaccine. The specimen was CD4+ T cells sorted from PBMCs, collected 10 days after the yellow fever booster vaccination. The CDR3 protein is CASSQTGGSYNEQFF. DNA for the CDR3: TGCGCCAGCAGCCAGACAGGGGGGTCCTACAATGAGCAGTTCTTC.